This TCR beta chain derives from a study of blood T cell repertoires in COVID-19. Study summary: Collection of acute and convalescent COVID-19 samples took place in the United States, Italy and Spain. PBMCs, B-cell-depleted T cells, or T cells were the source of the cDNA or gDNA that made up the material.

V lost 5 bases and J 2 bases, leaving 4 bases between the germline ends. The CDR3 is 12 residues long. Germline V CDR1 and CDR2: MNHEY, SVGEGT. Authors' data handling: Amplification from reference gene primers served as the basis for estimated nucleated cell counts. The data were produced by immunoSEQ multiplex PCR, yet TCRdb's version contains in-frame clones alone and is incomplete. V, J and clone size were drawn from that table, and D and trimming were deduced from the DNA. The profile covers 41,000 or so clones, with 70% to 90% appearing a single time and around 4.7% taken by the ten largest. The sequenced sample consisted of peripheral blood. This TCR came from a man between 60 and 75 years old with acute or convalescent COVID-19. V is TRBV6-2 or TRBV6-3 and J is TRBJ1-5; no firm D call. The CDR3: CASSRGNQPQHF. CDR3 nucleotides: TGTGCCAGCAGTCGGGGCAATCAGCCCCAGCATTTT.